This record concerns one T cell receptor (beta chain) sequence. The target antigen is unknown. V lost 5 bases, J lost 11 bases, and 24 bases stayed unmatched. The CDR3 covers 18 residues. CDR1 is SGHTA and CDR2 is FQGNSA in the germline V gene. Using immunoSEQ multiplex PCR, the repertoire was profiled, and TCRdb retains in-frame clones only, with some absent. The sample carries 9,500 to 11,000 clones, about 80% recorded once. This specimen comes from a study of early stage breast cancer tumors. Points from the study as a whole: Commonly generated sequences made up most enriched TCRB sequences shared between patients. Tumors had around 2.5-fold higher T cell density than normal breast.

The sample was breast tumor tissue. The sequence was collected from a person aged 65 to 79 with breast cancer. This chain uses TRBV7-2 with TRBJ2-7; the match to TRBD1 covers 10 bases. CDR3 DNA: TGTGCCAGCAGCCCCCGGACAGGGGGGGGATTAGCTTCCCTACAGGAGTACTTC. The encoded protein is CASSPRTGGGLASLQEYF.